These T cell receptor beta chains were read from a single sample in a study of tumor-infiltrating lymphocytes in localized non-small cell lung cancer. Here immunoSEQ multiplex PCR was the method, and the copy in TCRdb shows in-frame clones only, minus some. The sample holds 6,400 or so clones; 60% to 80% are singletons and the top ten take 9%. The sequenced sample consisted of lung tumor tissue. These receptors all come from a human donor with non-small cell lung cancer. Each CDR3 is given with its conserved first and last residue. The order of the fields is V gene, J gene, clone size, D gene, CDR3 protein, CDR3 DNA. D genes are given only for firm matches. Size is stated for part of the rows, as once, few or many counts, or as a class when the clone is expanded.

TRBV14	TRBJ2-7	NA	TRBD1	CASSLTGFSYEQYF	TGTGCCAGCAGCCTGACAGGGTTTTCATACGAGCAGTACTTC
TRBV7-2	TRBJ2-1	once	NA	CASSSSFKYEQFF	TGTGCCAGCAGCTCCTCCTTTAAATACGAGCAGTTCTTC
TRBV5-1	TRBJ1-2	NA	NA	CASSLGVEASWGYTF	TGCGCCAGCAGCTTGGGGGTGGAGGCCAGTTGGGGCTACACCTTC
TRBV7-8	TRBJ2-2	NA	NA	CASSLERPGNTGELFF	TGTGCCAGCAGCTTAGAAAGGCCAGGGAACACCGGGGAGCTGTTTTTT
TRBV5-1	TRBJ1-1	NA	NA	CASHAVGDTEAFF	TGCGCCAGTCACGCGGTGGGGGACACTGAAGCTTTCTTT
TRBV18	TRBJ1-2	once	TRBD1	CASSPGQGTAGYTF	TGTGCCAGCTCGCCCGGACAGGGGACGGCTGGCTACACCTTC
TRBV18	TRBJ1-1	NA	NA	CASSSGRGTEAFF	TGTGCCAGCTCATCCGGACGGGGCACTGAAGCTTTCTTT
TRBV7-3	TRBJ2-1	few	NA	CASSLGGVHNEQFF	TGTGCCAGCAGCCTTGGGGGAGTACACAATGAGCAGTTCTTC
TRBV9	TRBJ1-2	NA	NA	CASSDDLTSTDGYTF	TGTGCCAGCAGCGACGACTTGACTAGTACGGATGGCTACACCTTC
TRBV30	TRBJ1-5	NA	NA	CASEGQDHQPQHF	TGTGCCTCAGAGGGCCAGGACCATCAGCCCCAGCATTTT
TRBV30	TRBJ1-1	few	NA	CAWTLLRNTEAFF	TGTGCCTGGACCTTATTGAGGAACACTGAAGCTTTCTTT
TRBV15	TRBJ1-4	NA	NA	CATSRDKGWDEKLFF	TGTGCCACCAGCAGAGATAAGGGATGGGATGAAAAACTGTTTTTT
TRBV29-1	TRBJ2-1	once	NA	CSVARSSYNEQFF	TGCAGCGTTGCCCGGAGCTCCTACAATGAGCAGTTCTTC
TRBV9	TRBJ2-3	NA	NA	CASSLRLGTDTQYF	TGTGCCAGCAGCCTTCGACTAGGCACAGATACGCAGTATTTT
TRBV30	TRBJ1-3	NA	NA	CAWSVQIVGNTIYF	TGTGCCTGGAGTGTACAGATTGTTGGAAACACCATATATTTT
TRBV5-1	TRBJ2-6	NA	NA	CASSLEGSSGANVLTF	TGCGCCAGCAGCTTGGAGGGGAGCTCTGGGGCCAACGTCCTGACTTTC
TRBV29-1	TRBJ1-2	NA	NA	CSVEQDGYTF	TGCAGCGTTGAACAGGATGGCTACACCTTC
TRBV29-1	TRBJ2-1	NA	TRBD2	CSVENSGGYNEQFF	TGCAGCGTTGAGAATAGCGGGGGGTACAATGAGCAGTTCTTC
TRBV30	TRBJ2-1	NA	NA	CAWNQGSIDEQFF	TGTGCCTGGAACCAGGGGTCTATCGATGAGCAGTTCTTC
TRBV18	TRBJ1-1	NA	NA	CASSQDSDTEAFF	TGTGCCAGCTCTCAGGACAGTGACACTGAAGCTTTCTTT
TRBV18	TRBJ1-1	NA	NA	CASSPRADPRAEAFF	TGTGCCAGCTCACCACGTGCAGACCCTCGGGCTGAAGCTTTCTTT
TRBV7-3	TRBJ2-2	medium-sized	TRBD2	CASSLSGLKEELFF	TGTGCCAGCAGCTTATCGGGACTAAAGGAAGAGCTGTTTTTT
TRBV7-2	TRBJ1-1	NA	NA	CASSSQGNTEAFF	TGTGCCAGCAGCTCCCAGGGCAACACTGAAGCTTTCTTT
TRBV5-1	TRBJ1-2	NA	NA	CASSFLDGEGYTF	TGCGCCAGCAGCTTTTTGGACGGGGAGGGCTACACCTTC
TRBV5-4	TRBJ1-1	NA	TRBD1	CASSAGQRPEAFF	TGTGCCAGCAGCGCGGGACAGCGGCCTGAAGCTTTCTTT
TRBV4-1	TRBJ2-7	NA	TRBD2	CASSQVGTSIYEQYF	TGCGCCAGCAGCCAAGTAGGGACTAGCATCTACGAGCAGTACTTC
TRBV6-1	TRBJ1-5	NA	TRBD1	CASNPGQRNQPQHF	TGTGCCAGCAATCCGGGACAGCGCAATCAGCCCCAGCATTTT
TRBV9	TRBJ1-4	NA	NA	CASSVSVNAEKLFF	TGTGCCAGCAGCGTATCGGTGAATGCGGAAAAACTGTTTTTT
TRBV28	TRBJ2-1	NA	NA	CASRTVNEQFF	TGTGCCAGCAGGACAGTCAATGAGCAGTTCTTC
TRBV9	TRBJ2-3	NA	NA	CASSPHPPGRSYTQYF	TGTGCCAGCAGCCCCCATCCCCCGGGACGGTCCTATACGCAGTATTTT
TRBV29-1	TRBJ1-2	NA	NA	CSVEAGSGYTF	TGCAGCGTTGAGGCGGGGAGTGGCTACACCTTC
TRBV7-3	TRBJ2-4	few	TRBD2	CASSLVPSGSGTKNIQYF	TGTGCCAGCAGCTTAGTACCTAGCGGGAGTGGAACCAAAAACATTCAGTACTTC
TRBV6-5	TRBJ1-5	NA	NA	CASSPLDRYKQPQHF	TGTGCCAGCAGTCCTCTAGACAGGTATAAGCAGCCCCAGCATTTT
TRBV11-1	TRBJ1-1	NA	TRBD1	CASSIGQGETEAFF	TGTGCCAGCAGCATTGGACAGGGCGAGACTGAAGCTTTCTTT
TRBV2	TRBJ1-5	NA	NA	CASRGNTSNQPQHF	TGTGCCAGCAGAGGGAATACTAGCAATCAGCCCCAGCATTTT
TRBV6-1	TRBJ1-2	NA	NA	CASSESLFFRDPAYGYTF	TGTGCCAGCAGTGAGTCGCTTTTTTTCAGGGATCCTGCCTATGGCTACACCTTC
TRBV5-5	TRBJ1-4	few	NA	CASTTGRLAAGEKLFF	TGTGCCAGCACTACTGGTAGGCTAGCAGCGGGGGAAAAACTGTTTTTT
TRBV2	TRBJ1-1	NA	NA	CASSDVGRPMAFF	TGTGCCAGCAGTGATGTCGGACGCCCGATGGCTTTCTTT
TRBV4-2	TRBJ2-1	few	NA	CASSPTSGEQFF	TGTGCCAGCAGCCCCACAAGCGGTGAGCAGTTCTTC
TRBV6-5	TRBJ2-5	NA	TRBD2	CASSIGLAGGETQYF	TGTGCCAGCAGTATTGGACTAGCGGGAGGAGAGACCCAGTACTTC
TRBV6-6	TRBJ1-5	NA	NA	CASNTGQLYSNQPQHF	TGTGCCAGCAATACAGGACAGCTCTATAGCAATCAGCCCCAGCATTTT
TRBV30	TRBJ1-2	NA	NA	CAWSVIGEGYTF	TGTGCCTGGAGTGTTATCGGGGAAGGCTACACCTTC
TRBV19	TRBJ1-5	NA	TRBD1	CASSIAPTGFQPQHF	TGTGCCAGTAGTATAGCCCCGACAGGGTTTCAGCCCCAGCATTTT
TRBV7-2	TRBJ2-3	NA	NA	CASSLGADTQYF	TGTGCCAGCAGCTTAGGAGCAGATACGCAGTATTTT
TRBV5-1	TRBJ2-5	NA	NA	CASSSQRETQYF	TGCGCCAGCAGCTCCCAGAGGGAGACCCAGTACTTC
TRBV5-1	TRBJ1-4	NA	TRBD1	CASSVAGGDEKLFF	TGCGCCAGCAGCGTAGCAGGGGGTGATGAAAAACTGTTTTTT
TRBV6-1	TRBJ1-3	NA	NA	CASSDLRGSGNTIYF	TGTGCCAGCAGTGATTTAAGGGGGTCTGGAAACACCATATATTTT
TRBV7-3	TRBJ2-6	NA	TRBD1	CASSTSGTGNGANVLTF	TGTGCCAGCAGCACATCCGGGACAGGGAATGGGGCCAACGTCCTGACTTTC
TRBV7-8	TRBJ2-3	NA	NA	CASSSYRGTDTQYF	TGTGCCAGCAGCTCGTACCGAGGCACAGATACGCAGTATTTT
TRBV7-3	TRBJ2-1	NA	TRBD2	CASSPSLAGTGNEQFF	TGTGCCAGCAGCCCCTCCCTAGCGGGAACTGGAAATGAGCAGTTCTTC
TRBV6-6	TRBJ2-6	NA	NA	CASISPSGANVLTF	TGTGCCAGCATAAGTCCCTCTGGGGCCAACGTCCTGACTTTC
TRBV27	TRBJ1-5	NA	NA	CASSYMQSGPQHF	TGTGCCAGCAGTTATATGCAGTCTGGGCCCCAGCATTTT
TRBV5-4	TRBJ2-6	NA	TRBD1	CASIPNGQDFSGANVLTF	TGTGCCAGCATCCCAAACGGACAGGACTTCTCTGGGGCCAACGTCCTGACTTTC
TRBV2	TRBJ2-7	NA	TRBD1	CASSLRGRVTEQYF	TGTGCCAGCAGCCTAAGGGGGCGGGTAACCGAGCAGTACTTC